This entry describes one T cell receptor (beta chain). The antigen is undetermined. As for the cDNA, it was generated by 5'RACE with 10-nucleotide random UMIs. TCRdb re-called the 5' RACE reads through MiXCR, storing one row per CDR3 protein. This table has 71,000 or so distinct CDR3 sequences, around 13% appearing once. These data originate in a study of neurological immune-mediated disorders. Stated time point: longitudinal time-point 1 (baseline). Trimming pared 2 bases from V and 2 bases from J, leaving 11 bases between. Per germline, CDR1 SGHRS and CDR2 YFSETQ. There are 15 residues in the CDR3. Study-level findings and limits: The greatest degree of TCR clonal expansion was observed in HTLV-1-associated myelopathy, with the lowest in multiple sclerosis, below that of healthy controls. Expanded clones shared no CDR3 amino acid sequences across subjects, suggesting private repertoires in all groups.

Specimen: PBMCs. The chain is built from TRBV5-1 and TRBJ2-1, with D tentatively TRBD1 (6 bases). This receptor was obtained from a female donor with HTLV-1-associated myelopathy (HAM/TSP). The CDR3 spells CASSLQGLTYNEQFF. The CDR3 DNA reads as TGCGCCAGCAGCTTACAGGGCCTAACCTACAATGAGCAGTTCTTC.